This T cell receptor beta chain comes out of a study of identical twins. This clonotype was recorded many times. TCRdb reprocessed the 5' RACE reads via MiXCR and lists one record per CDR3 protein. The data contain around 450,000 distinct CDR3 sequences, 11% to 15% of them singletons. The CDR3 is made up of 16 amino acids. The germline V gene encodes CDR1 ENHRY and CDR2 SYGVKD. Trimming pared 0 bases from V and 6 bases from J, leaving 17 bases between. These data also featured in a second study, about yellow fever vaccine responses in identical twins.

The receptor comes from a woman under 30 in good health. The sequencing sample was made of CD4+ T cells sorted from blood. The chain couples TRBV10-3 to TRBJ1-1, with D possibly TRBD1 on 5 matching bases. The CDR3, as DNA: TGTGCCATCAGTGAGTCGGGCCCCGGGCAGGGAGCTGAAGCTTTCTTT. This translates into CAISESGPGQGAEAFF.